Listed below are T cell receptor beta chains from one sample, sequenced in a study of blood T cell repertoires in COVID-19. Produced via immunoSEQ multiplex PCR; TCRdb's table is partial and in-frame only. Seen here are 250,000 to 350,000 clones, approximately 90% observed once, and the top ten hold 6.8%. Sequences were obtained from peripheral blood. These receptor sequences come from a woman in her 30s with COVID-19, enrolled during active disease. Each CDR3 is given with its conserved first and last residue. D genes are given only for firm matches. Clone size is not always given. Where it is, it says once, few, many or a class for expanded clones.

-	TRBV5-4	TRBJ2-4	-	TGTGCCAGCAGTTCGCTAGGAGAAGCCAAAAACATTCAGTACTTC	CASSSLGEAKNIQYF
-	TRBV11-3	TRBJ2-3	TRBD2	TGTGCCAGCAGCTCCCGGACTAGCGGGAGCACAGATACGCAGTATTTT	CASSSRTSGSTDTQYF
-	TRBV3-1/TRBV3-2	TRBJ2-7	TRBD1	TGTGCCAGCAGCCAGGGACAGGGTTGGTACGAGCAGTACTTC	CASSQGQGWYEQYF
-	TRBV2	TRBJ1-1	-	TGTGCCAGCAGTATGGACGGAGGGAACACTGAAGCTTTCTTT	CASSMDGGNTEAFF
-	TRBV5-1	TRBJ2-5	TRBD1	TGCGCCAGCAGCTTGGGTGACAGGGAAGGAGAGACCCAGTACTTC	CASSLGDREGETQYF
-	TRBV30	TRBJ1-2	-	TGTGCCTGGAGTGAGGACAGTTTCTATGGCTACACCTTC	CAWSEDSFYGYTF
-	TRBV21-1	TRBJ2-4	-	TGTGCCAGCAGCTTTCGACAGGGGGCAGCCAAAAACATTCAGTACTTC	CASSFRQGAAKNIQYF
-	TRBV6-5	TRBJ2-2	TRBD2	TGTGCCAGCACCCTAGAGGTAGCGGGAGCCGGGGAGCTGTTTTTT	CASTLEVAGAGELFF
-	TRBV2	TRBJ1-5	TRBD1	TGTGCCAGCCGGGGTACAGGGGCGAATAGCAATCAGCCCCAGCATTTT	CASRGTGANSNQPQHF
-	TRBV7-9	TRBJ1-4	TRBD1	TGTGCCAGCAGCCGCATCGATAGGGGGCTAGATGAAAAACTGTTTTTT	CASSRIDRGLDEKLFF
-	TRBV25-1	TRBJ1-1	-	TGTGCCAGCAGTGACAGGGGAAATGAAGCTTTCTTT	CASSDRGNEAFF
-	TRBV3-1/TRBV3-2	TRBJ2-2	TRBD2	TGTGCCAGCCGCACTAGCGGGGCCACCGGGGAGCTGTTTTTT	CASRTSGATGELFF
-	TRBV6-4	TRBJ2-2	TRBD1	TGTGCCAGCAGTGAAGAAGGGACAGGGGTCACCGGGGAGCTGTTTTTT	CASSEEGTGVTGELFF
-	TRBV29-1	TRBJ2-1	TRBD2	TGCAGCGCCATACTAGCGGTCGGCTCCTACAATGAGCAGTTCTTC	CSAILAVGSYNEQFF
-	TRBV6-5	TRBJ1-4	TRBD1	TGTGCCAGCCAGCAACAGGGGACTAATGAAAAACTGTTTTTT	CASQQQGTNEKLFF
-	TRBV6-5	TRBJ2-1	-	TGTGCCAGCAGCGACATCCTACAGGAGGGTGAGCAGTTCTTC	CASSDILQEGEQFF
-	TRBV10-2	TRBJ2-7	TRBD1	TGCGCCAGCAGTACGGGACAGGGGATATACGAGCAGTACTTC	CASSTGQGIYEQYF
-	TRBV11-3	TRBJ1-1	TRBD1	TGTGCCAGCAGCGTCAGGGGGGACACTGAAGCTTTCTTT	CASSVRGDTEAFF
-	TRBV27	TRBJ2-7	TRBD1	TGTGCCAGCAGTCCCCTTTTAATACTCCGGACAGGATACTACGAGCAGTACTTC	CASSPLLILRTGYYEQYF
-	TRBV14	TRBJ2-7	TRBD2	TGTGCCAGCAGACTTAGCGGGGTAGGCGAGCAGTACTTC	CASRLSGVGEQYF
-	TRBV14	TRBJ2-5	TRBD2	TGTGCCAGCAGCCAAGGCAAGCGCGGGAGTTCGGGGACCCAGTACTTC	CASSQGKRGSSGTQYF
-	TRBV28	TRBJ2-2	-	TGTGCCAGCAGTACCCCGGCACAGGGATTGACCGGGGAGCTGTTTTTT	CASSTPAQGLTGELFF
-	TRBV27	TRBJ2-7	TRBD1	TGTGCCAGCAGTCCGGACAGGAACTACGAGCAGTACTTC	CASSPDRNYEQYF
-	TRBV25-1	TRBJ1-2	-	TGTGCCAGCAGTGAATTAAACTATGGCTACACCTTC	CASSELNYGYTF
once	TRBV6-6	TRBJ2-5	TRBD2	TGTGCCAGCAGCCTAATTAGCGGGAGGGCCGGGGAGACCCAGTACTTC	CASSLISGRAGETQYF
-	TRBV4-2	TRBJ2-2	-	TGTGCCAGCAGCCTCCGGTCAACCGGGGAGCTGTTTTTT	CASSLRSTGELFF